This T cell receptor beta chain came from a study of blood T cell repertoires in COVID-19 (TCRdb year 2020). General notes on the study: Samples from collaborators originated in the United States, Italy and Spain and spanned both the acute and convalescent phases of COVID-19. The prospective study material was composed of cDNA or gDNA derived from T cells, B-cell-depleted T cells, or PBMCs. The dataset comprised deeply sampled blood TCRbeta repertoires from subjects exposed to, actively infected with, or recovered from COVID-19. A freely available public database, intended as a resource for researchers studying the immune response to SARS-CoV-2, is where the repertoires were released. Samples came from the ongoing ImmuneRACE study (first 160 participants) plus 1,254 subjects from 6 global collaborators. The sample metadata nearly always contained a de-identified subject ID, COVID-19 status, age in years and sex. Where HLA class I and class II types were available, the types were taken from metadata supplied by the sample provider, not from assay-based typing. On the study overall, not on this receptor specifically: The quantity of clinical and demographic metadata differed by source and by participant and was supplied without curation.

TCRbeta CDR3 regions were amplified from genomic DNA by means of the immunoSEQ Assay, a bias-controlled multiplex PCR. The paper's data handling went like this. Within the assay, amplification of reference gene primers was used to estimate how many nucleated cells each sample contained. Sequence reads were collapsed and filtered to measure the absolute abundance of every unique TCRbeta CDR3 rearrangement. For each sample, productive Simpson clonality was calculated by taking the square root of Simpson's diversity index across productive rearrangements. TCRdb carries this immuneACCESS record with in-frame sequences only. Its versions omit some clonotypes, under half of them owing to an unresolved V gene in the studies checked, with the rest unexplained. That table supplies the V and J calls and clone size; D and trimming were determined from the DNA. Within this sample are roughly 250,000 clones, with roughly 80% of them counted one time only. The top ten clonotypes cover around 4.1% of the sample.

Turning to this clone: The target of this receptor is not known. No clone much larger than this one lies a single base away; base qualities are absent.

V loses 7 bases at its end and J loses 6 bases; junction bases beyond the gene matches: 9. CDR3 length: 14 amino acids, cysteine to phenylalanine. Kept here is only the CDR3 DNA, which spans 42 bases and is read in frame from base 1. The germline V gene (reference sequence) yields SGHNT for CDR1 and YYREEE for CDR2. The collaborating institutions used their own protocols to collect whole blood in K2EDTA tubes. For TCRbeta analysis, collaborators shipped samples as frozen whole blood, isolated PBMCs, or DNA extracted from either of those sample types. The receptor comes from a woman between 40 and 50 years old with active or convalescent COVID-19. Sequencing was done on a sample of peripheral blood. In this chain, TRBV5-4 is recombined with TRBJ1-4; TRBD1 lines up with 7 middle nucleotides. The CDR3 is CASSRKGADEKLFF. Read as DNA, the sequence is TGTGCCAGCTCTCGAAAGGGGGCAGATGAAAAACTGTTTTTT. Joined to the reference TRBV5-4 and TRBJ1-4 proteins, this CDR3 gives the full variable domain: ETGVTQSPTHLIKTRGQQVTLRCSSQSGHNTVSWYQQALGQGPQFIFQYYREEENGRGNFPPRFSGLQFPNYSSELNVNALELDDSALYLCASSRKGADEKLFFGSGTQLSVL.